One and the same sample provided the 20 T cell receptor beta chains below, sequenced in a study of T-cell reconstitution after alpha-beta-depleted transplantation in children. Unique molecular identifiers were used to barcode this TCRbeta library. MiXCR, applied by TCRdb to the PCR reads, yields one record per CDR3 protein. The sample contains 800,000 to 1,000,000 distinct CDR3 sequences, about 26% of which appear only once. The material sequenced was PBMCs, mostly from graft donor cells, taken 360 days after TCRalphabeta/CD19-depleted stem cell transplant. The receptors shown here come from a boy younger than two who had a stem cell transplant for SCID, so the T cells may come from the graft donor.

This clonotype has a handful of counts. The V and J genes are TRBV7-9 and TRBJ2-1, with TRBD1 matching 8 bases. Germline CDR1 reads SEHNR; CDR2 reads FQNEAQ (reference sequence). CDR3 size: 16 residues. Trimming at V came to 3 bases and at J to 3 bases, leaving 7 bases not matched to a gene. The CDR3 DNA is TGTGCCAGCAGCTTGGGCCGCGGACAGGGCTACAATGAGCAGTTCTTC. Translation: CASSLGRGQGYNEQFF.

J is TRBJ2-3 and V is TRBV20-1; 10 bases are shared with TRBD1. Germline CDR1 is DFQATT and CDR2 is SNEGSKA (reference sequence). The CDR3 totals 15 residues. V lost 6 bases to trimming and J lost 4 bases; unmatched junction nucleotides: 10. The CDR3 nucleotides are TGCAGTGCCGCAGGCAAGACAGGGGGCGCAGATACGCAGTATTTT. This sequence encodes CSAAGKTGGADTQYF.

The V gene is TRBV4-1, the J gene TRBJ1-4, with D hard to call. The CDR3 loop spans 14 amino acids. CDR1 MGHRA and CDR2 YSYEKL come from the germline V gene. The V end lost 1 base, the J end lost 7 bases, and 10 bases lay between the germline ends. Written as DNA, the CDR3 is TGCGCCAGCAGCCAAGTCTCGAAGCTTGAAAAACTGTTTTTT. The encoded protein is CASSQVSKLEKLFF.

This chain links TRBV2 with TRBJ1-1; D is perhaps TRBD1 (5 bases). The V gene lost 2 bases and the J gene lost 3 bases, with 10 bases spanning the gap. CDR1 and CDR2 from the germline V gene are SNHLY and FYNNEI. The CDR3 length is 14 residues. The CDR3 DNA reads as TGTGCCAGCAGTGAAACTATCAGGGACACTGAAGCTTTCTTT. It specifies CASSETIRDTEAFF.

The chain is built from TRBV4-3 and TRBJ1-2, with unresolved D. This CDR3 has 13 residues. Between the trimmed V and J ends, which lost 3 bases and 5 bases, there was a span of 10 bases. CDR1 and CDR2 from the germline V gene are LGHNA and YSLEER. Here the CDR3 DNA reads TGCGCCAGCAGCCACCAGACCTATTATGGCTACACCTTC. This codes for CASSHQTYYGYTF.

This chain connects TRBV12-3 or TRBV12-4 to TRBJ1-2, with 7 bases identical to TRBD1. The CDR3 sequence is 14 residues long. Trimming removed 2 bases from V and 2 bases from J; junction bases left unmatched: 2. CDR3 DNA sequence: TGTGCCAGCAGTTTAACAGGGGCCAACTATGGCTACACCTTC. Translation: CASSLTGANYGYTF.

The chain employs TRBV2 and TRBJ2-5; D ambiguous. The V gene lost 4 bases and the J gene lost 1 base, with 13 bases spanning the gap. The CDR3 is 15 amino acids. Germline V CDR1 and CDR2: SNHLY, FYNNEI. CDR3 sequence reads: CASSVEGSSQETQYF. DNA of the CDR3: TGTGCCAGCAGTGTAGAAGGATCTTCCCAAGAGACCCAGTACTTC.

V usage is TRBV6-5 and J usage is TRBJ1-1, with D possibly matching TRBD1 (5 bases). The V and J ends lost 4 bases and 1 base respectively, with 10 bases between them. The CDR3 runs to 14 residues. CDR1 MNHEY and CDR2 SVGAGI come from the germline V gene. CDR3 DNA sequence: TGTGCCAGCAGTTCCAGGGTTGGGAACACTGAAGCTTTCTTT. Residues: CASSSRVGNTEAFF.

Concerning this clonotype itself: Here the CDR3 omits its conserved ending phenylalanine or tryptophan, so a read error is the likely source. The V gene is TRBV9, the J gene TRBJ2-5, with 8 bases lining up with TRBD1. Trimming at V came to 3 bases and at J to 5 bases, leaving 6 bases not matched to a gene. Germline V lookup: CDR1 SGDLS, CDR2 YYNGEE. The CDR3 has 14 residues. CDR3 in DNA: TGTGCCAGCAGCGGGGACAGGATATCGGAGACCCAGTACTTG. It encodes CASSGDRISETQYL.

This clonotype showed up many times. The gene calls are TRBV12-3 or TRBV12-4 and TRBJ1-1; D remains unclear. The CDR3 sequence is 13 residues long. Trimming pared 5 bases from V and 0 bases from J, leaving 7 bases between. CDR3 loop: CASSPPVNTEAFF. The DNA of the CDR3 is TGTGCCAGCAGTCCCCCCGTGAACACTGAAGCTTTCTTT.

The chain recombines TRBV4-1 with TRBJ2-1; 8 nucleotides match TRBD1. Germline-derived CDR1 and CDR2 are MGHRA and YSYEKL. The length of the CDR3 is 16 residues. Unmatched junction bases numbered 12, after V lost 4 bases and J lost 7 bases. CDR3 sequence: CASSPGGGKGFNEQFF. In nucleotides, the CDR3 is TGCGCCAGCAGCCCAGGGGGCGGAAAAGGCTTTAATGAGCAGTTCTTC.

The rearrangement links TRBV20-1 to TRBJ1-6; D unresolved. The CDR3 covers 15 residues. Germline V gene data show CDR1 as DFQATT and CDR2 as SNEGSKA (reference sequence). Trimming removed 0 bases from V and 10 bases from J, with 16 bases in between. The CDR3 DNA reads TGCAGTGCTAGAGAGGGAGAACACGAGGGCTCACCCCTCCACTTT. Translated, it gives CSAREGEHEGSPLHF.

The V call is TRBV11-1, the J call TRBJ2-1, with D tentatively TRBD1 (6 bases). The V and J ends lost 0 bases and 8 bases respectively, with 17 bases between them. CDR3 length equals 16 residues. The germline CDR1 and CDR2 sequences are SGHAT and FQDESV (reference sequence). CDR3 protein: CASSLAKDSWGYEQFF. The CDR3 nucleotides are TGTGCCAGCAGCTTAGCGAAGGACAGTTGGGGTTATGAGCAGTTCTTC. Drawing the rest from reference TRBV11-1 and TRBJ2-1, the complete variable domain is EAEVAQSPRYKITEKSQAVAFWCDPISGHATLYWYRQILGQGPELLVQFQDESVVDDSQLPKDRFSAERLKGVDSTLKIQPAELGDSAMYLCASSLAKDSWGYEQFFGPGTRLTVL.

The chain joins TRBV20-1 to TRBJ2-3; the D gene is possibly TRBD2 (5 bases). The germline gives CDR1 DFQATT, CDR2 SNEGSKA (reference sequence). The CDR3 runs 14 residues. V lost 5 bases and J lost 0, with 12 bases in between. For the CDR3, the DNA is TGCAGTGCTCCCGACTATACTAGCACAGATACGCAGTATTTT. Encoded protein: CSAPDYTSTDTQYF.

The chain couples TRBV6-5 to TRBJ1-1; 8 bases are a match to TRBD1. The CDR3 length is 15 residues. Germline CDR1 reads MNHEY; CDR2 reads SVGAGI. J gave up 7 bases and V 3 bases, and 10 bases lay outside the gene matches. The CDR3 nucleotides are TGTGCCAGCAGTTATTGGACAGGGTTCCCGTATGAAGCTTTCTTT. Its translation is CASSYWTGFPYEAFF.

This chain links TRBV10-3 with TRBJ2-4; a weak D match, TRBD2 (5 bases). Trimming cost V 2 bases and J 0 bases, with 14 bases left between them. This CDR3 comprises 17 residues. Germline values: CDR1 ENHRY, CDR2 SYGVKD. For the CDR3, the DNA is TGTGCCATCAGTGAGGGACTGCTGACTTTAGCCAAAAACATTCAGTACTTC. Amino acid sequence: CAISEGLLTLAKNIQYF.

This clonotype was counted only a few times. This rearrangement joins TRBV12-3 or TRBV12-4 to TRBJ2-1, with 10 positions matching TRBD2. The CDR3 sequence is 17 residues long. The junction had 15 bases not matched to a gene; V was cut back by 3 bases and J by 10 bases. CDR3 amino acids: CASSLGRLAGRLSEQFF. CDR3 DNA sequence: TGTGCCAGCAGTTTGGGCCGACTAGCGGGTCGTCTCTCGGAGCAGTTCTTC.

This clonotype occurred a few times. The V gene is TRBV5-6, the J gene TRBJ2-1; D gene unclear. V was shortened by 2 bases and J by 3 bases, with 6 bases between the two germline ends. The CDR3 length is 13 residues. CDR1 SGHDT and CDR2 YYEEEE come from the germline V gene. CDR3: CASSFRRYNEQFF. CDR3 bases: TGTGCCAGCAGCTTCAGGCGCTACAATGAGCAGTTCTTC.

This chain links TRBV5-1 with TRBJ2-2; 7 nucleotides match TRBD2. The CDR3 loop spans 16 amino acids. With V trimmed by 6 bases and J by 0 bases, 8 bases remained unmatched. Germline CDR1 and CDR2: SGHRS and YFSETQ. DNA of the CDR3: TGCGCCAGCACCACCGGGGGGACGACGAACACCGGGGAGCTGTTTTTT. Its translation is CASTTGGTTNTGELFF.

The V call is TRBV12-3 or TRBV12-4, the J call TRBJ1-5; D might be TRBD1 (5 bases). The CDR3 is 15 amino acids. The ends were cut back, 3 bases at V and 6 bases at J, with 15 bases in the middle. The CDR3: CASSFGAGLRQPQHF. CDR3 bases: TGTGCCAGCAGTTTTGGGGCAGGCCTGCGTCAGCCCCAGCATTTT.